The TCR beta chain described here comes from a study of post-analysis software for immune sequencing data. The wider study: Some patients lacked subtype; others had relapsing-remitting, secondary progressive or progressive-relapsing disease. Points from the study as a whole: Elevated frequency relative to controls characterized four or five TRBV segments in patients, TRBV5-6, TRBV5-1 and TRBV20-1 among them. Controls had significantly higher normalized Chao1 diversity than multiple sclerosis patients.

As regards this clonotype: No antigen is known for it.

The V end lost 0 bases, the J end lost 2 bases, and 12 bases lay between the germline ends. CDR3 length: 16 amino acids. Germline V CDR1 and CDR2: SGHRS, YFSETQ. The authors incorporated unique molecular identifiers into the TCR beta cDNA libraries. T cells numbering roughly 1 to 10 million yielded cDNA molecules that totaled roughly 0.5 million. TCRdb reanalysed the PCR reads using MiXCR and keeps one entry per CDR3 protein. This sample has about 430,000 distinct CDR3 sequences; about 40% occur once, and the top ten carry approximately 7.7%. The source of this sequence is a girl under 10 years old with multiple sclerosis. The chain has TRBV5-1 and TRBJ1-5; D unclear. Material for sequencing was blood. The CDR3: CASSLVPGVGNQPQHF. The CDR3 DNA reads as TGCGCCAGCAGCTTGGTCCCCGGGGTGGGCAATCAGCCCCAGCATTTT.